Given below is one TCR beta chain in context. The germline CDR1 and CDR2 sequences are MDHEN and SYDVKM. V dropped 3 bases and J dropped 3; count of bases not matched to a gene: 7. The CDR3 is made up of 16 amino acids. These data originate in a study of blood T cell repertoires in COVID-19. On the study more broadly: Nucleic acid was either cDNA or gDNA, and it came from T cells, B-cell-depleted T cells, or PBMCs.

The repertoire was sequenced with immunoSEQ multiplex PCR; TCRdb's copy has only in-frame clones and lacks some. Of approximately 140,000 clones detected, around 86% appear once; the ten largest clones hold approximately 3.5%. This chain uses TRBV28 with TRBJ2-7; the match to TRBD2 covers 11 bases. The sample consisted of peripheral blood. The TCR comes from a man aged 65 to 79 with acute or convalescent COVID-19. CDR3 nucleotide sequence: TGTGCCAGCAGTTTCCCTGGACTAGCGGGTAACTACGAGCAGTACTTC. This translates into CASSFPGLAGNYEQYF.